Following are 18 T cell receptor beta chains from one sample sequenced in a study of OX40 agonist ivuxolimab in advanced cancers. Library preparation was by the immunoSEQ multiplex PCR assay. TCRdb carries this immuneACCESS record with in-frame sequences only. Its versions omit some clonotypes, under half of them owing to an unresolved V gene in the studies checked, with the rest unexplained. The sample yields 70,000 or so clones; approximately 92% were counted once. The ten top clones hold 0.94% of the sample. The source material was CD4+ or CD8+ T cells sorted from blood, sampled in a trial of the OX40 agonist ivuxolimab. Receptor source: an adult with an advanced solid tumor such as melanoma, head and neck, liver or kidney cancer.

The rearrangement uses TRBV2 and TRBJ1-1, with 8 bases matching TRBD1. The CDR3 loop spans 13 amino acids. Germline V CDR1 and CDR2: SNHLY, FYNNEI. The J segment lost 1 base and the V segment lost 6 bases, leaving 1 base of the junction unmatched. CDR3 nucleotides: TGTGCCAGCAGGGACAGGGAGAACACTGAAGCTTTCTTT. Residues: CASRDRENTEAFF.

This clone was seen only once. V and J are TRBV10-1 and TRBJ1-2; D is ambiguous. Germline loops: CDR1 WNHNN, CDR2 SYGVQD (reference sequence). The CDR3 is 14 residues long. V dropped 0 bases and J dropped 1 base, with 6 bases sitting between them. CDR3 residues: CASSESTFNYGYTF. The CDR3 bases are TGCGCCAGCAGTGAGTCTACCTTTAACTATGGCTACACCTTC.

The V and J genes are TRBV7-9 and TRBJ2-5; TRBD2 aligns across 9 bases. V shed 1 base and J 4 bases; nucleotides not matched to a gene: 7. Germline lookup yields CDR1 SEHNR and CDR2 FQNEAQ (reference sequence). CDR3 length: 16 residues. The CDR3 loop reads CASSLGASGMGETQYF. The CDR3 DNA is TGTGCCAGCAGCTTAGGTGCTAGCGGGATGGGAGAGACCCAGTACTTC.

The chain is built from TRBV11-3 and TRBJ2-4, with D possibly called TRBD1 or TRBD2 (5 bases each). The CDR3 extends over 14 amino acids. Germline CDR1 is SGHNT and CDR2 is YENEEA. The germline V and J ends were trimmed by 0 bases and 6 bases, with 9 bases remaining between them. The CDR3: CASSLDWGINIQYF. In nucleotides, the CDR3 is TGTGCCAGCAGCTTAGATTGGGGGATAAACATTCAGTACTTC.

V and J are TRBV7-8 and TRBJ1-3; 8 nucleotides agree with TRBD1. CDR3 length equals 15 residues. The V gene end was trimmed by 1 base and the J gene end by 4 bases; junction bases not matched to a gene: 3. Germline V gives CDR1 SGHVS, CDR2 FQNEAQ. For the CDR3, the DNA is TGTGCCAGCAGCTTAGTGGGGGACAGGGGAAACACCATATATTTT. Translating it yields CASSLVGDRGNTIYF.

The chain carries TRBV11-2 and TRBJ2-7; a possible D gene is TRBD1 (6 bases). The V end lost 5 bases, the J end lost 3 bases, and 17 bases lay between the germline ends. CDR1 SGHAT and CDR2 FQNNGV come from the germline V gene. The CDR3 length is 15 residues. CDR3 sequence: CASSVGQGGLYEQYF. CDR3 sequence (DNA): TGTGCCAGCAGCGTGGGCCAAGGGGGTCTCTACGAGCAGTACTTC.

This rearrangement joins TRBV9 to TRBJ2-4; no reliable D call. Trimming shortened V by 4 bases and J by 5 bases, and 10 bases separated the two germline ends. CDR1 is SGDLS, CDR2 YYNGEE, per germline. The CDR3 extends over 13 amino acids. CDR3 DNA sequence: TGTGCCAGCAGCCCCGACGATGAAAACATTCAGTACTTC. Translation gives CASSPDDENIQYF.

This chain's CDR3 is CASSSSGTGAWDEQFF. CDR3 DNA: TGTGCCAGCAGCTCCTCCGGGACAGGGGCGTGGGATGAGCAGTTCTTC. J is TRBJ2-1 and V is TRBV5-6; TRBD1 aligns across 10 bases. Germline loops: CDR1 SGHDT, CDR2 YYEEEE. The ends lost 3 bases at V and 8 bases at J; junction bases unmatched: 11. The CDR3 contains 16 residues.

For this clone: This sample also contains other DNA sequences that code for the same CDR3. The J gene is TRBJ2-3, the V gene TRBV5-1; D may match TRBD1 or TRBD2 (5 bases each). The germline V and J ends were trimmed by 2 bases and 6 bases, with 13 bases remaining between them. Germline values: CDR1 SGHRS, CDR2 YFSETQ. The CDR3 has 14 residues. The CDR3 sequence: CASSFGQGGDTQYF. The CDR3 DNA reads TGCGCCAGCAGCTTCGGCCAGGGCGGGGATACGCAGTATTTT.

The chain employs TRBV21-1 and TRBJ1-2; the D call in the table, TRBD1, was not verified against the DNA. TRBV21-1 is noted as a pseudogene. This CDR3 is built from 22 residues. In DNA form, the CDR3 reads TGTGCCAGCAGCAAAGCAAGGGACAGGGGGATTCACCCCAAGTTTCGCAACTATGGCTACACCTTC. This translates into CASSKARDRGIHPKFRNYGYTF.

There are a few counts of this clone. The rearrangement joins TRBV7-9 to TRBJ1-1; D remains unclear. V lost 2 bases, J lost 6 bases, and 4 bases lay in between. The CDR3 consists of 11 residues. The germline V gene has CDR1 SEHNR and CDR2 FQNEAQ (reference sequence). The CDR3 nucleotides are TGTGCCAGCAGCTTACTTTCTGAAGCTTTCTTT. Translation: CASSLLSEAFF.

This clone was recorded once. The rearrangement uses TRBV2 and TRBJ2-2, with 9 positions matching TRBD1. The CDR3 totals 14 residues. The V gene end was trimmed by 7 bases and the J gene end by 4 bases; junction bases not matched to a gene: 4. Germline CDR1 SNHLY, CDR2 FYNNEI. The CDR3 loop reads CASNWDRATGELFF. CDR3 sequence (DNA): TGTGCCAGCAATTGGGACAGGGCCACCGGGGAGCTGTTTTTT.

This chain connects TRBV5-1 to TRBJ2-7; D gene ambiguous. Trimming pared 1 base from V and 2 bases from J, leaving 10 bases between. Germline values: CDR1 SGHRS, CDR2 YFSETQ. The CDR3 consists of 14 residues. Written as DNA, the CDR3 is TGCGCCAGCAGCTTGACTTGGCAGACCTACGAGCAGTACTTC. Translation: CASSLTWQTYEQYF.

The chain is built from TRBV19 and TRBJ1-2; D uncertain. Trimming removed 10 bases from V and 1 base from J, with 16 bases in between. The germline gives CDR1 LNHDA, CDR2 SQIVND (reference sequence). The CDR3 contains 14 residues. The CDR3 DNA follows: TGTGCCACCCTCCGGACGGGAGTTAACTATGGCTACACCTTC. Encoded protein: CATLRTGVNYGYTF.

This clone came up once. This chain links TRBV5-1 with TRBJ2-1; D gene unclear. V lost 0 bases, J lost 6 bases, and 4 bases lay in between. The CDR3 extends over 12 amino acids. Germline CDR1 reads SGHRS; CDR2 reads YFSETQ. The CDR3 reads CASSLEGNEQFF. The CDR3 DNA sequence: TGCGCCAGCAGCTTGGAGGGCAATGAGCAGTTCTTC.

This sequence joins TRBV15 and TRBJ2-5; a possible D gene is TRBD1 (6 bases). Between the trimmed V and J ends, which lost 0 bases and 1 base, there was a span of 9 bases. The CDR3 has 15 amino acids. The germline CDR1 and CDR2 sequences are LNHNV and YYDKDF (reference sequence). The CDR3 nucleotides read TGTGCCACCAGCAGAGACGGACAGCCCCAAGAGACCCAGTACTTC. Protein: CATSRDGQPQETQYF.

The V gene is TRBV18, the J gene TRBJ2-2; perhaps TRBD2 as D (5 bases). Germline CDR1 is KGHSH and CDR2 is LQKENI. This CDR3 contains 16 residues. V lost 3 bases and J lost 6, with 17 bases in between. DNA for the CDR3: TGTGCCAGCTCACCCATGTCAGGAACGGGGTCCGGGGAGCTGTTTTTT. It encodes CASSPMSGTGSGELFF. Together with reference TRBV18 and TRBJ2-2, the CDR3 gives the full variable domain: NAGVMQNPRHLVRRRGQEARLRCSPMKGHSHVYWYRQLPEEGLKFMVYLQKENIIDESGMPKERFSAEFPKEGPSILRIQQVVRGDSAAYFCASSPMSGTGSGELFFGEGSRLTVL.

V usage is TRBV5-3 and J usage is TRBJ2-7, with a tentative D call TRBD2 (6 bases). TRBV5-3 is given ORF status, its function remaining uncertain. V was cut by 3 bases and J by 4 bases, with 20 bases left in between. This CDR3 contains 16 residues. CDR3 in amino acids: CARSYQWVRGTYEQYF. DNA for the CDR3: TGTGCCAGAAGCTACCAGTGGGTCCGGGGGACGTACGAGCAGTACTTC.